The T cell receptor beta chain described here comes from a study of Graves' ophthalmopathy and Graves' hyperthyroidism. Germline CDR1 reads MNHEY; CDR2 reads SVGEGT. The CDR3 length is 17 residues. V lost 0 bases and J lost 5; bases outside the gene matches: 12. For donors with ophthalmopathy, the disease showed moderate-to-severe activity, reached CAS ≥3 and NOSPECS ≥4, and had lasted under 3 months. Excluded were patients with other autoimmune diseases, uncontrolled infections, pregnancy or lactation. Investigators amplified TCR beta CDR3 regions from RNA transcripts. RT-PCR in the first round used HTBI primers; a second-round multiplex PCR followed. TCRdb passed the multiplex PCR reads through MiXCR, listing each CDR3 protein once. The repertoire includes about 210,000 distinct CDR3 sequences, about 32% of them detected once, and over 7.5% sits in the top ten.

Sample: peripheral blood. V is TRBV6-2 or TRBV6-3 and J is TRBJ2-7; 8 bases match TRBD2. The source of this sequence is a man aged 50 or older with Graves' ophthalmopathy. As DNA, the CDR3 is TGTGCCAGCAGTTACTCGGGACTAGAGGCAAATACAGACGAGCAGTACTTC. This codes for CASSYSGLEANTDEQYF.